This is a list of T cell receptor beta chains from one sample in a study of blood T cell repertoires in COVID-19. The table came from immunoSEQ multiplex PCR; TCRdb's copy has only in-frame clones and leaves some out. The table records some 65,000 clones, roughly 86% of them present only once. What was sequenced was peripheral blood. The receptors originated from a man in his forties or fifties with COVID-19, enrolled during active disease. The CDR3 runs from the conserved cysteine through the conserved F or W. Fields, in order: V gene, J gene, clone size, D gene, CDR3 DNA, CDR3 protein. A D gene is named only where the DNA matches it firmly. The listing skips clone size in some rows; elsewhere it reads once, few, many or a size class.

>TRBV3-1/TRBV3-2|TRBJ2-1|.|TRBD2
TGTGCCAGCAGCCAAGATCCGGCTAGCGGGGGACCCTACAATGAGCAGTTCTTC
CASSQDPASGGPYNEQFF
>TRBV18|TRBJ1-2|.|.
TGTGCCAGCTCACCAACAGCCTCTAACTATGGCTACACCTTC
CASSPTASNYGYTF
>TRBV5-1|TRBJ2-7|.|TRBD1
TGCGCCAGCAGCTTGGTTACAGGGGCCTACGAGCAGTACTTC
CASSLVTGAYEQYF
>TRBV7-9|TRBJ1-3|.|.
TGTGCCAGCAGCTTAATGACAGGCTCTGGAAACACCATATATTTT
CASSLMTGSGNTIYF
>TRBV9|TRBJ2-7|.|.
TGTGCCAGCAGCGCCGACAGACCCCCTGAGGAGCAGTACTTC
CASSADRPPEEQYF
>TRBV6-5|TRBJ2-2|.|.
TGTGCCAGCAGCCCCAGGGGCACCGGGGAGCTGTTTTTT
CASSPRGTGELFF
>TRBV29-1|TRBJ1-1|.|TRBD1
TGCAGCGGCCAAGGGGACAGGGGTTACGCTGAAGCTTTCTTT
CSGQGDRGYAEAFF
>TRBV5-1|TRBJ1-3|.|.
TGCGCCAGCGGGTTGGGCGTGGGAAACACCATATATTTT
CASGLGVGNTIYF
>TRBV10-2|TRBJ2-7|.|.
TGCGCCAGCAGTGAGTTTACCTACGAGCAGTACTTC
CASSEFTYEQYF
>TRBV5-1|TRBJ2-7|.|TRBD1
TGCGCCAGCAGCAAGGCCGGGACAGCGATCTCCTACGAGCAGTACTTC
CASSKAGTAISYEQYF
>TRBV19|TRBJ2-3|.|.
TGTGCCAGTAGGGCCGGGACTCGCACAGATACGCAGTATTTT
CASRAGTRTDTQYF
>TRBV5-1|TRBJ2-2|.|.
TGCGCCAGCAGCTTGGGAACCGCCGGAGTAGGCACCGGGGAGCTGTTTTTT
CASSLGTAGVGTGELFF
>TRBV29-1|TRBJ1-1|.|.
TGCAGCGTTGCCGGGAAAATGAACACTGAAGCTTTCTTT
CSVAGKMNTEAFF
>TRBV2|TRBJ1-6|few|.
TGTGCCAGCAGTGAAGCACGAACTTATAATTCACCCCTCCACTTT
CASSEARTYNSPLHF
>TRBV5-1|TRBJ2-5|.|.
TGCGCCAGTAGAACAGAAGTGTACCAAGAGACCCAGTACTTC
CASRTEVYQETQYF